Presented here are 8 T cell receptor beta chains from one specimen sequenced in a study of OX40 agonist ivuxolimab in advanced cancers. The protocol was immunoSEQ multiplex PCR, while the TCRdb copy is restricted to in-frame clones and leaves out a portion. Of about 83,000 clones in the sample, about 86% were seen once. Sequenced here: CD4+ or CD8+ T cells sorted from blood, sampled in a trial of the OX40 agonist ivuxolimab. Source of these receptors: an adult with an advanced solid tumor such as melanoma, head and neck, liver or kidney cancer.

V gene TRBV5-1 combines with J gene TRBJ2-2; 8 bases map to TRBD1. Germline assignment: CDR1 SGHRS and CDR2 YFSETQ. CDR3 length equals 18 residues. V gave up 1 base and J gave up 4 bases; unmatched junction bases: 12. The CDR3 here is CASSLLDRVRGGTGELFF. CDR3 bases: TGCGCCAGCAGCTTGCTGGACAGGGTAAGAGGTGGCACCGGGGAGCTGTTTTTT.

This chain connects TRBV11-2 to TRBJ2-2; 7 positions match TRBD1. The CDR3 extends over 14 amino acids. Unmatched junction bases numbered 6, after V lost 6 bases and J lost 5 bases. Germline CDR1 and CDR2: SGHAT and FQNNGV. The CDR3, as DNA: TGTGCCAGCAGTAGGGGGCACCAGACCGGGGAGCTGTTTTTT. Amino acids: CASSRGHQTGELFF.

The V and J genes are TRBV6-4 and TRBJ1-6, with TRBD1 as a possible D gene (5 bases). V dropped 4 bases and J dropped 0 bases, with 19 bases sitting between them. Looked up from germline, CDR1 is MRHNA and CDR2 is SNTAGT. The CDR3 runs 19 residues. CDR3 loop: CASSAPLGRPSSYNSPLHF. CDR3 DNA: TGTGCCAGCAGTGCTCCATTGGGACGTCCGAGCTCCTATAATTCACCCCTCCACTTT.

The CDR3, as DNA: TGCGCCAGCAGCCAATTTGGGGCACAGGGGCTAGCCAAAAACATTCAGTACTTC. Its translation is CASSQFGAQGLAKNIQYF. J is TRBJ2-4 and V is TRBV4-1; 7 bases match TRBD1. Germline CDR1 MGHRA, CDR2 YSYEKL. Germline trimming cut 2 bases from V and 0 bases from J; bases unmatched to any gene: 10. CDR3 length: 18 residues.

The CDR3 loop reads CASRSLAQETQYF. The CDR3 DNA reads as TGTGCCAGCAGGTCACTAGCCCAAGAGACCCAGTACTTC. The chain joins TRBV2 to TRBJ2-5, with a tentative D call TRBD2 (6 bases). The CDR3 extends over 13 amino acids. Trimming took off 6 bases at V and 1 base at J, with 9 bases between the two ends. CDR1 and CDR2 from the germline V gene are SNHLY and FYNNEI.

Concerning this clone: Sequence at one end of the junction differs from germline and may be a read error. The chain couples TRBV4-2 to TRBJ1-2; no definite D call. Per the germline V gene, CDR1 is LGHNA and CDR2 is YNFKEQ. The length of the CDR3 is 13 residues. CDR3 residues: CASSQDLSRAGNF. The CDR3 bases are TGTGCCAGCAGCCAAGATCTCTCTAGGGCCGGGAACTTC.

The J gene is TRBJ1-1, the V gene TRBV6-6; D call uncertain. The CDR3 consists of 13 residues. Between the trimmed V and J ends, which lost 6 bases and 2 bases, there was a span of 10 bases. Germline CDR1 MNHNY, CDR2 SVGAGI (reference sequence). CDR3 coding DNA: TGTGCCAGCAGACTTACTACAAACACTGAAGCTTTCTTT. Translated, it gives CASRLTTNTEAFF.

J is TRBJ1-5 and V is TRBV27, with D tentatively TRBD1 (5 bases). The CDR3 is 18 residues long. Trimming removed 5 bases at V and 0 bases at J, with 20 bases between. Germline loops: CDR1 MNHEY, CDR2 SMNVEV (reference sequence). This chain's CDR3 is CASSPNPGTPYSNQPQHF. DNA of the CDR3: TGTGCCAGCAGTCCGAACCCAGGGACCCCCTATAGCAATCAGCCCCAGCATTTT.